The 24 T cell receptor beta chains presented below share a single source sample, sequenced in a study of control samples from healthy donors and cancer patients. This table comes from immunoSEQ multiplex PCR, and its TCRdb copy is limited to in-frame clones, with some not included. The sample shows roughly 58,000 clones, around 87% of them seen only once. Material: PBMCs. Receptor source: a woman aged 60 to 75 with lung cancer.

This clone turned up a few times. V usage is TRBV27 and J usage is TRBJ2-7; the match to TRBD1 covers 9 bases. V gave up 4 bases and J gave up 2 bases; unmatched junction bases: 6. This CDR3 spans 15 amino acids. Germline values: CDR1 MNHEY, CDR2 SMNVEV (reference sequence). The CDR3 region has the DNA TGTGCCAGCAGTTCTCCGGGACAGGGAGCCTACGAGCAGTACTTC. Residues: CASSSPGQGAYEQYF.

This chain joins TRBV7-9 and TRBJ1-5; TRBD1 might be the D (5 bases). The CDR3 loop spans 13 amino acids. Between the trimmed V and J ends, which lost 7 bases and 7 bases, there was a span of 14 bases. Germline CDR1 is SEHNR and CDR2 is FQNEAQ (reference sequence). The CDR3 nucleotides are TGTGCCAGCATCCGCCAGGGCAGGCAGCCCCAGCATTTT. Translating gives CASIRQGRQPQHF. The full variable domain, in which reference TRBV7-9 and TRBJ1-5 provide the parts outside the CDR3, is DTGVSQNPRHKITKRGQNVTFRCDPISEHNRLYWYRQTLGQGPEFLTYFQNEAQLEKSRLLSDRFSAERPKGSFSTLEIQRTEQGDSAMYLCASIRQGRQPQHFGDGTRLSIL.

This clone has just one count. The chain uses TRBV3-1 (or the pseudogene TRBV3-2) and TRBJ1-5; D gene unclear. The V end lost 2 bases, the J end lost 4 bases, and 9 bases lay between the germline ends. The CDR3 runs to 14 residues. Germline-derived CDR1 and CDR2 are LGHDT and YNNKEL (reference sequence). The CDR3 DNA reads TGTGCCAGCAGCCAACGGACGGATAATCAGCCCCAGCATTTT. This gives the protein CASSQRTDNQPQHF.

The chain recombines TRBV7-9 with TRBJ1-4, with 8 bases that match TRBD1. This CDR3 is built from 14 residues. Per germline, CDR1 SEHNR and CDR2 FQNEAQ (reference sequence). V was pared by 2 bases and J by 7 bases, with 3 bases of the junction left unmatched. This CDR3 reads CASSLLQGGEKLFF. The CDR3 DNA is TGTGCCAGCAGCTTACTACAGGGGGGTGAAAAACTGTTTTTT.

In this sample, this clone turned up a few times. J is TRBJ1-6 and V is TRBV2; 7 nucleotides agree with TRBD1. This CDR3 contains 14 residues. The V and J ends lost 7 bases and 6 bases, in that order; junction bases with no gene match: 6. The V gene's germline CDR1 is SNHLY and CDR2 FYNNEI. The CDR3 region is CASTLQGSNSPLHF. CDR3 sequence (DNA): TGTGCCAGCACCCTACAGGGGTCTAATTCACCCCTCCACTTT.

This clone has a handful of counts. The CDR3 DNA is TGTGCCAGCAGTTTAGCGGGACTAGACAATGAGCAGTTCTTC. This gives the protein CASSLAGLDNEQFF. The genes are TRBV27 and TRBJ2-1, with 8 nucleotides matching TRBD2. V dropped 2 bases and J dropped 5; count of bases not matched to a gene: 2. This CDR3 region has 14 residues. Germline V gene data show CDR1 as MNHEY and CDR2 as SMNVEV (reference sequence).

The chain joins TRBV30 to TRBJ1-5, with D uncertain. The CDR3 is made up of 13 amino acids. Germline CDR1 is GTSNPN and CDR2 is SVGIG (reference sequence). The V gene lost 6 bases and the J gene lost 0 bases, with 9 bases spanning the gap. The CDR3 sequence is CACAPNSNQPQHF. The CDR3 nucleotides are TGTGCCTGCGCTCCAAATAGCAATCAGCCCCAGCATTTT.

The chain links TRBV3-1 (or the pseudogene TRBV3-2) to TRBJ2-7; 9 bases line up with TRBD1. With 5 bases clipped from V and 4 bases from J, the junction kept 6 bases outside the gene matches. This CDR3 has 14 residues. CDR1 and CDR2 (germline): LGHDT, YNNKEL (reference sequence). CDR3 nucleotides: TGTGCCAGCAGCACTCGGACAGGGGCGTACGAGCAGTACTTC. This translates into CASSTRTGAYEQYF.

The chain employs TRBV9 and TRBJ2-1; D ambiguous. From germline, CDR1 is SGDLS and CDR2 YYNGEE. This CDR3 has 12 amino acids. V was cut by 2 bases and J by 10 bases, with 10 bases left in between. CDR3 bases: TGTGCCAGCAGCGTTTTGGAAGGCGAGCAGTTCTTC. Amino acids: CASSVLEGEQFF.

This clone came up once. The chain combines TRBV7-7 with TRBJ2-1, with D unresolved. The CDR3 extends over 15 amino acids. Trimming stripped 1 base from V and 4 bases from J, with 11 bases between. Germline lookup yields CDR1 SSHAT and CDR2 FNYEAQ (reference sequence). The CDR3: CASSLGGGSYNEQFF. In nucleotides, the CDR3 is TGTGCCAGCAGCTTAGGGGGTGGCTCATACAATGAGCAGTTCTTC. The full variable domain, its missing parts supplied by reference TRBV7-7 and TRBJ2-1, is GAGVSQSPRYKVTKRGQDVTLRCDPISSHATLYWYQQALGQGPEFLTYFNYEAQPDKSGLPSDRFSAERPEGSISTLTIQRTEQRDSAMYRCASSLGGGSYNEQFFGPGTRLTVL.

The chain employs TRBV11-3 and TRBJ2-7, with 9 bases aligning to TRBD2. CDR1 is SGHNT, CDR2 YENEEA, per germline. The V and J ends lost 1 base and 6 bases, in that order; junction bases with no gene match: 10. The CDR3 runs to 16 residues. The CDR3 DNA sequence: TGTGCCAGCAGCTTAGGACTAGCGGTAACCTTAACCGAGCAGTACTTC. It codes for CASSLGLAVTLTEQYF.

The chain links TRBV9 to TRBJ2-5; 7 bases are a match to TRBD2. This CDR3 is 14 amino acids long. Per the germline V gene, CDR1 is SGDLS and CDR2 is YYNGEE. V trimming: 4 bases; J trimming: 5 bases; junction bases outside the gene matches: 8. CDR3 protein: CASSPTGGMETQYF. The DNA of the CDR3 is TGTGCCAGCAGCCCCACCGGGGGGATGGAGACCCAGTACTTC.

The genes are TRBV4-1 and TRBJ1-2; no clear D. Trimming cost V 0 bases and J 4 bases, with 15 bases left between them. CDR1 and CDR2 (germline): MGHRA, YSYEKL. The length of the CDR3 is 16 residues. The CDR3 spells CASSQEGITSAYGYTF. CDR3 bases: TGCGCCAGCAGCCAAGAAGGTATAACTTCTGCCTATGGCTACACCTTC.

The rearrangement uses TRBV7-3 and TRBJ2-5; perhaps D is TRBD1 or TRBD2 (5 bases each). V was shortened by 4 bases and J by 1 base, with 16 bases between the two germline ends. The germline gives CDR1 SGHTA, CDR2 FQGTGA. This CDR3 comprises 16 residues. CDR3 nucleotides: TGTGCCAGCAGCTCAGGGACCTATTCTTCCCAAGAGACCCAGTACTTC. Amino acid sequence: CASSSGTYSSQETQYF.

CDR3: CSAPLFRQGDYGYTF. In DNA form, the CDR3 reads TGCAGCGCCCCGCTGTTTCGACAGGGGGACTATGGCTACACCTTC. The genes are TRBV29-1 and TRBJ1-2; 9 nucleotides match TRBD1. Trimming cost V 7 bases and J 3 bases; bases outside gene matches: 12. The germline V gene has CDR1 SQVTM and CDR2 ANQGSEA. The CDR3 totals 15 residues.

The chain links TRBV3-1 (or the pseudogene TRBV3-2) to TRBJ2-6, with TRBD2 matching over 8 bases. V lost 3 bases, J lost 1 base, and 11 bases stayed unmatched. This CDR3 spans 19 amino acids. Germline CDR1 LGHDT, CDR2 YNNKEL (reference sequence). Here the CDR3 reads CASSQHSGTRISGANVLTF. CDR3 bases: TGTGCCAGCAGCCAGCACTCCGGGACTAGGATATCTGGGGCCAACGTCCTGACTTTC.

The V gene is TRBV6-5, the J gene TRBJ1-1; D is undetermined. Trimming removed 7 bases from V and 1 base from J, with 13 bases in between. Per germline, CDR1 MNHEY and CDR2 SVGAGI. CDR3 length: 14 amino acids. The CDR3 region is CASTRAGQNTEAFF. The CDR3, as DNA: TGTGCCAGCACCAGAGCTGGGCAGAACACTGAAGCTTTCTTT.

To note about this clone: Other DNA sequences from this sample encode an identical CDR3 as well. This chain uses TRBV12-3 or TRBV12-4 with TRBJ1-5; D possibly corresponds to TRBD1 (5 bases). V lost 3 bases and J 5 bases, leaving 8 bases between the germline ends. The CDR3 totals 13 residues. The chain's CDR3 is CASSLIGDQPQHF. For the CDR3, the DNA is TGTGCCAGCAGTTTGATAGGGGATCAGCCCCAGCATTTT.

The J gene is TRBJ2-7, the V gene TRBV7-9, with 8 bases fitting TRBD1. The V and J ends lost 4 bases and 4 bases, in that order; junction bases with no gene match: 6. Per germline, CDR1 SEHNR and CDR2 FQNEAQ (reference sequence). CDR3 length: 14 amino acids. The CDR3 DNA follows: TGTGCCAGCAGCTCATCCGGGACAGGATACGAGCAGTACTTC. Protein product: CASSSSGTGYEQYF.

The table lists this clone with a count of one. This chain joins TRBV12-3 or TRBV12-4 and TRBJ2-7; D gene unclear. The CDR3 is made up of 13 amino acids. The V gene lost 5 bases and the J gene lost 3 bases, with 11 bases spanning the gap. The CDR3 region has the DNA TGTGCCAGCAGTCCATTCAACAACTACGAGCAGTACTTC. It specifies CASSPFNNYEQYF.

The chain couples TRBV5-1 to TRBJ2-1; 12 bases fit TRBD1. Germline values: CDR1 SGHRS, CDR2 YFSETQ. V gave up 3 bases and J gave up 0 bases; unmatched junction bases: 10. The CDR3 runs 19 residues. DNA for the CDR3: TGCGCCAGCAGCTCCGGGACAGGGGGCTCTCAGAGCTCCTACAATGAGCAGTTCTTC. This codes for CASSSGTGGSQSSYNEQFF.

This rearrangement joins TRBV28 to TRBJ2-3; 9 bases match TRBD1. Germline loops: CDR1 MDHEN, CDR2 SYDVKM. J was trimmed by 3 bases and V by 6 bases; bases with no gene match: 10. There are 16 residues in the CDR3. CDR3: CASRATGQGWTDTQYF. For the CDR3, the DNA is TGTGCCAGCAGGGCTACGGGACAGGGTTGGACAGATACGCAGTATTTT.

For the CDR3, the DNA is TGTGCCAGCAGCTTCTTAGGGGACGCCTCCTACGAGCAGTACTTC. It translates to CASSFLGDASYEQYF. The rearrangement uses TRBV11-2 and TRBJ2-7; D might be TRBD1 or TRBD2, each matching 5 bases. The length of the CDR3 is 15 residues. Germline V lookup: CDR1 SGHAT, CDR2 FQNNGV. V was pared by 3 bases and J by 0 bases, with 12 bases between.

The chain is built from TRBV27 and TRBJ1-6, with 7 nucleotides matching TRBD1. V lost 5 bases and J lost 7; bases outside the gene matches: 8. From germline, CDR1 is MNHEY and CDR2 SMNVEV (reference sequence). This CDR3 region has 15 residues. This CDR3 is CASSPSGGRNSPLHF. DNA for the CDR3: TGTGCCAGCAGTCCTTCAGGGGGAAGGAATTCACCCCTCCACTTT.